This T cell receptor (beta chain) was obtained from a study of type 1 regulatory T cells. On the study more broadly: This in vitro CD4 product, T-allo10, is enriched for Tr1 cells and alloantigen-specific.

V was clipped by 6 bases and J by 6 bases; unmatched bases: 13. Germline CDR1 reads MNHEY; CDR2 reads SVGEGT. The length of the CDR3 is 16 residues. About this clonotype: Its antigen is unknown.

TCRdb analysed the reads with MiXCR anew, one entry per CDR3 protein. Counted here are about 23,000 distinct CDR3 sequences, roughly 45% occurring once; the ten biggest clones make up around 4.9%. This TCR was recovered from a human donor in good health. The sequenced sample consisted of cultured T cells, either the whole culture or a sorted T cell fraction (not recorded which). This chain links TRBV6-2 or TRBV6-3 with TRBJ1-2; 10 bases are a match to TRBD1. CDR3 loop: CASRSPGQGSFDGYTF. The CDR3 DNA is TGTGCCAGCAGATCTCCGGGACAGGGGTCATTCGATGGCTACACCTTC.